This T cell receptor beta chain derives from a study of blood T cell repertoires in COVID-19. Overall study context: The analysed material was cDNA or gDNA that came from T cells, B-cell-depleted T cells, or PBMCs.

Only in-frame clones appear in the TCRdb table, and some are missing; sequencing was by immunoSEQ multiplex PCR. Of some 240,000 clones in the sample, roughly 88% were seen once. Contact with a PCR-confirmed or clinician-diagnosed COVID-19 case occurred within 2 weeks of entry. Per germline, CDR1 MNHEY and CDR2 SMNVEV (reference sequence). With 5 bases removed from V and 4 bases from J, the gap between germline ends came to 20 bases. CDR3 length equals 16 residues. The sample comprised PBMCs or T cells enriched from blood (not recorded which). The receptor was isolated from a woman in her thirties or forties who had been exposed to COVID-19. The chain uses TRBV27 and TRBJ2-5, with D maybe TRBD1 (7 bases). The CDR3 nucleotides read TGTGCCAGCAGTCCGATAGGGGCCCAGGGGGGAGAGACCCAGTACTTC. Translation gives CASSPIGAQGGETQYF.